This T cell receptor beta chain is drawn from a study of T cell responses to AZD1222 COVID-19 vaccine. The CDR3 covers 15 residues. The V end lost 0 bases, the J end lost 7 bases, and 10 bases lay between the germline ends. CDR1 is LGHNA, CDR2 YSLEER, per germline. Notes on this clone: Its target is unknown.

Points from the study as a whole: The study reported that nearly half of spike-specific TCRs target unmutated variant regions. Across the whole spike, CD4 TCRs peaked at regions 160-218 and 743-854.

Profiled with immunoSEQ multiplex PCR; TCRdb holds only in-frame clones, not every one. The sample has about 140,000 clones, just over 90% seen once; the top ten hold over 7.5%. The input for sequencing was peripheral blood, taken on day 0 of AZD1222 vaccination. The origin of this receptor is an adult in good health. The chain joins TRBV4-3 to TRBJ1-6; unclear D gene. In DNA, the CDR3 is TGCGCCAGCAGCCAAGAAGGAAACCTGAATTCACCCCTCCACTTT. This sequence encodes CASSQEGNLNSPLHF.